Shown below are 20 T cell receptor beta chains from a single sample sequenced in a study of post-analysis software for immune sequencing data. Study results and caveats: Relative to controls, patients had five TRBV segments at higher frequency, with TRBV5-6, TRBV5-1 and TRBV20-1 among these.

The TCR beta cDNA libraries carried unique molecular identifiers. TCRdb independently ran MiXCR on the PCR reads; one entry per CDR3 protein. The top ten hold 13% of the sample, which has over 300,000 distinct CDR3 sequences, 30% to 45% seen once. Antigens for these TCRs are unknown. The source material was blood. These receptors originate from a girl aged 5 to 17 with multiple sclerosis.

For the CDR3, the DNA is TGCGCCAGCAGCCGGGCGGGCAGCCCCAATGAGCAGTTCTTC. Encoded protein: CASSRAGSPNEQFF. The chain is built from TRBV4-1 and TRBJ2-1; D might be TRBD2 (5 bases). The CDR3 consists of 14 residues. The V end was cut by 4 bases, the J end by 6 bases, with 13 bases between. Germline CDR1 reads MGHRA; CDR2 reads YSYEKL.

The rearrangement links TRBV7-9 to TRBJ1-5; unclear D gene. The V gene's germline CDR1 is SEHNR and CDR2 FQNEAQ (reference sequence). Between the trimmed V and J ends, which lost 6 bases and 3 bases, there was a span of 6 bases. This CDR3 has 12 amino acids. The CDR3 loop is CASSSDNQPQHF. CDR3 in DNA: TGTGCCAGCAGTTCTGACAATCAGCCCCAGCATTTT.

The chain recombines TRBV7-8 with TRBJ2-6; D might be TRBD1 or TRBD2, each matching 6 bases. The germline V and J ends were trimmed by 7 bases and 6 bases, with 19 bases remaining between them. The CDR3 consists of 16 residues. CDR1 is SGHVS, CDR2 FQNEAQ, per germline. As DNA, the CDR3 is TGTGCCAGCACACTATTTCAGGGGACTGAGGCCAACGTCCTGACTTTC. It specifies CASTLFQGTEANVLTF.

This rearrangement joins TRBV5-1 to TRBJ1-1, with no clear D. The ends were cut back, 0 bases at V and 1 base at J, with 7 bases in the middle. The CDR3 is made up of 14 amino acids. In germline, CDR1 is SGHRS, CDR2 YFSETQ. The CDR3 region is CASSLDSKNTEAFF. The CDR3 DNA reads TGCGCCAGCAGCTTGGATTCAAAGAACACTGAAGCTTTCTTT.

This clonotype was detected a few times. This chain connects TRBV12-3 or TRBV12-4 to TRBJ1-1; 7 bases line up with TRBD1. The V segment lost 7 bases and the J segment 3 bases; nucleotides outside the gene matches: 14. The CDR3 is 16 residues long. CDR3 sequence: CASTYGQAGWDTEAFF. CDR3 nucleotides: TGTGCCAGCACCTATGGACAGGCGGGGTGGGACACTGAAGCTTTCTTT.

V and J are TRBV27 and TRBJ1-1; D gene unclear. Trimming pared 3 bases from V and 1 base from J, leaving 6 bases between. This CDR3 contains 13 residues. Germline CDR1 is MNHEY and CDR2 is SMNVEV (reference sequence). The CDR3 DNA follows: TGTGCCAGCAGTTTGGTAACGAACACTGAAGCTTTCTTT. Protein product: CASSLVTNTEAFF.

CDR3 region: CASSLEWQGTDTQYF. In DNA form, the CDR3 reads TGCGCCAGCAGCTTGGAGTGGCAGGGGACAGATACGCAGTATTTT. This sequence joins TRBV5-1 and TRBJ2-3; perhaps TRBD1 as D (6 bases). Looked up from germline, CDR1 is SGHRS and CDR2 is YFSETQ. Trimming took 0 bases from V and 3 from J, leaving 11 bases between them. The CDR3 consists of 15 residues.

CDR3 region: CASSYYGGGAYEQYF. The CDR3 region has the DNA TGTGCCAGCAGTTACTACGGCGGGGGAGCCTACGAGCAGTACTTC. V usage is TRBV6-2 or TRBV6-3 and J usage is TRBJ2-5; 7 bases match TRBD2. The assigned J gene may be wrong: the sequence end matches TRBJ2-7 better. The germline CDR1 and CDR2 sequences are MNHEY and SVGEGT. CDR3 size: 15 residues.

The V call is TRBV7-2, the J call TRBJ2-3, with D hard to call. With 5 bases removed from V and 6 bases from J, the gap between germline ends came to 6 bases. The CDR3 has 11 amino acids. CDR1 is SGHTA, CDR2 FQGNSA, per germline. CDR3 sequence: CASSNSDTQYF. As DNA, the CDR3 is TGTGCCAGCAGCAATTCGGATACGCAGTATTTT.

The chain has TRBV29-1 and TRBJ2-1; D is possibly TRBD1 (5 bases). From germline, CDR1 is SQVTM and CDR2 ANQGSEA. The CDR3 sequence is 14 residues long. Between the trimmed V and J ends, which lost 2 bases and 7 bases, there was a span of 15 bases. The CDR3 reads CSVETGQGWNEQFF. As DNA, the CDR3 is TGCAGCGTTGAAACCGGTCAGGGATGGAATGAGCAGTTCTTC.

J is TRBJ2-2 and V is TRBV19; D remains ambiguous. The CDR3 sequence is 12 residues long. V shed 7 bases and J shed 6 bases, with 9 bases lying between them. Germline V gives CDR1 LNHDA, CDR2 SQIVND (reference sequence). The CDR3 DNA sequence: TGTGCCAGTACGCCCCGGCCCGGGGAGCTGTTTTTT. Its translation: CASTPRPGELFF.

This clonotype was picked up a small number of times. The genes are TRBV7-9 and TRBJ2-7; 7 nucleotides align to TRBD1. The germline CDR1 and CDR2 sequences are SEHNR and FQNEAQ (reference sequence). This CDR3 spans 13 amino acids. Trimming at V came to 3 bases and at J to 3 bases, leaving 2 bases not matched to a gene. CDR3 protein: CASSFGQVYEQYF. DNA of the CDR3: TGTGCCAGCAGCTTTGGACAGGTCTACGAGCAGTACTTC.

The chain joins TRBV20-1 to TRBJ1-5; weak D call: TRBD1 (5 bases). V was pared by 5 bases and J by 2 bases, with 10 bases between. The germline CDR1 and CDR2 sequences are DFQATT and SNEGSKA (reference sequence). The CDR3 contains 13 residues. In nucleotides, the CDR3 is TGCAGTGCTTTCGGGGGAGGCAATCAGCCCCAGCATTTT. This codes for CSAFGGGNQPQHF.

The chain combines TRBV12-3 or TRBV12-4 with TRBJ2-1; TRBD2 might be the D (6 bases). The CDR3 has 16 amino acids. V was pared by 5 bases and J by 4 bases, with 18 bases between. CDR3 nucleotide sequence: TGTGCCAGCAGTCCCCCGGGACTGGGGGGATACAATGAGCAGTTCTTC. Translation gives CASSPPGLGGYNEQFF.

This clonotype occurred a few times. The J gene is TRBJ2-1, the V gene TRBV3-1; no reliable D call. The CDR3 loop spans 13 amino acids. Germline CDR1 reads LGHDT; CDR2 reads YNNKEL (reference sequence). The germline V and J ends were trimmed by 2 bases and 4 bases, with 6 bases remaining between them. The CDR3: CASSQPPYNEQFF. CDR3 sequence (DNA): TGTGCCAGCAGCCAACCACCTTACAATGAGCAGTTCTTC.

This clonotype has only a few counts. This sequence joins TRBV6-5 and TRBJ2-3, with D uncertain. With 4 bases removed from V and 0 bases from J, the gap between germline ends came to 8 bases. Per the germline V gene, CDR1 is MNHEY and CDR2 is SVGAGI. The CDR3 is made up of 14 amino acids. Written as DNA, the CDR3 is TGTGCCAGCAGTTCGACATGGAGCACAGATACGCAGTATTTT. Translating it yields CASSSTWSTDTQYF.

This chain connects TRBV7-3 to TRBJ2-6, with D perhaps TRBD1 or TRBD2 (5 bases each). Germline-derived CDR1 and CDR2 are SGHTA and FQGTGA. V was pared by 1 base and J by 2 bases, with 12 bases between. The CDR3 covers 17 residues. Here the CDR3 reads CASSLNMRGTGANVLTF. The CDR3 region has the DNA TGTGCCAGCAGCTTAAATATGAGGGGAACTGGGGCCAACGTCCTGACTTTC.

This clonotype turned up a few times. The chain carries TRBV20-1 and TRBJ2-1; no clear D gene. V lost 0 bases and J 9 bases, leaving 12 bases between the germline ends. CDR1 is DFQATT, CDR2 SNEGSKA, per germline (reference sequence). This CDR3 has 13 amino acids. CDR3 in DNA: TGCAGTGCTAGAGATCTTTGGAACTCTGAGCAGTTCTTC. Residues: CSARDLWNSEQFF.

This clonotype was picked up a small number of times. This chain joins TRBV3-1 and TRBJ2-1, with TRBD1 matching over 9 bases. V was pared by 0 bases and J by 12 bases, with 0 bases of the junction left unmatched. The germline CDR1 and CDR2 sequences are LGHDT and YNNKEL (reference sequence). This CDR3 spans 12 amino acids. CDR3 in DNA: TGTGCCAGCAGCCAAGAGGACAGGGGGCAGTTCTTC. Its translation is CASSQEDRGQFF.

This clonotype was detected once. The chain uses TRBV3-1 and TRBJ1-1, with D possibly being TRBD1 (5 bases). Germline V gene sequence: CDR1 LGHDT, CDR2 YNNKEL (reference sequence). This CDR3 has 15 residues. V dropped 4 bases and J dropped 5 bases, with 17 bases sitting between them. For the CDR3, the DNA is TGTGCCAGCAGCCGGCTCGGGACGTTGGGGACTGAAGCTTTCTTT. Its translation: CASSRLGTLGTEAFF.